Sequencing of this T cell receptor beta chain was carried out in a study of shared clonotypes between healthy human individuals. Germline loops: CDR1 SGHNT, CDR2 YYREEE (reference sequence). CDR3 length equals 16 residues. Trimming removed 1 base at V and 5 bases at J, with 16 bases between. Per the original methods: As immunoSEQ supplied junction-only sequences (without quality scores), filtering differed. Data came from immunoSEQ multiplex PCR; TCRdb stores just in-frame clones and leaves some out. V and J calls and clone size are copied from that table; D and trimming were computed from the DNA. This sample has roughly 450,000 clones, with about four fifths found just once. Adults of Caucasian background living in Nashville, Tennessee made up all donors.

The material sequenced was PBMCs. The receptor's source is a woman between 40 and 55 years old in good health. Some clones in this sample may be carry-over from other donors' samples. V is TRBV5-4 and J is TRBJ2-1; D ambiguous. In DNA, the CDR3 is TGTGCCAGCAGCTTGTCGTCTCAGTTGCTCCACAATGAGCAGTTCTTC. Amino acid sequence: CASSLSSQLLHNEQFF.